Presented here are 18 T cell receptor beta chains from one specimen sequenced in a study. TCRdb reanalysed the RT-PCR reads using MiXCR and keeps one entry per CDR3 protein. Among 650,000 to 800,000 distinct CDR3 sequences listed, 12% to 15% were seen once. The sample was memory CD4+ T cells from blood. The source is a female donor in good health, serving as a healthy control.

This clonotype appeared a few times. The V gene is TRBV27, the J gene TRBJ1-1; D is unclear. Germline V CDR1 and CDR2: MNHEY, SMNVEV (reference sequence). V dropped 7 bases and J dropped 5 bases, with 20 bases sitting between them. CDR3 length: 15 amino acids. CDR3 sequence (DNA): TGTGCCAGCATTCCTATGTCGGGGAGAGGTACTGAAGCTTTCTTT. Residues: CASIPMSGRGTEAFF.

The sample holds a few counts of this clonotype. The V call is TRBV6-6, the J call TRBJ1-5; D unclear. The germline V gene encodes CDR1 MNHNY and CDR2 SVGAGI (reference sequence). V was clipped by 0 bases and J by 2 bases, with 17 bases between them. The CDR3 is 18 amino acids. For the CDR3, the DNA is TGTGCCAGCAGTTACTCCGGAGACGTATCTGGGGGCAATCAGCCCCAGCATTTT. Translation: CASSYSGDVSGGNQPQHF.

This clonotype was picked up a small number of times. The chain couples TRBV9 to TRBJ2-3; the D is unclear. The CDR3 is 13 amino acids. Germline V gene data show CDR1 as SGDLS and CDR2 as YYNGEE. V lost 4 bases and J 5 bases, leaving 11 bases between the germline ends. CDR3 loop: CASSTPYRDTQYF. The CDR3 bases are TGTGCCAGCAGCACCCCCTACAGAGATACGCAGTATTTT.

This clonotype was found many times. The chain links TRBV12-3 or TRBV12-4 to TRBJ2-1, with D maybe TRBD1 (6 bases). CDR3 length equals 13 residues. V gave up 4 bases and J gave up 6 bases, with 10 bases separating them. The CDR3 loop is CASSSAGVNEQFF. In DNA, the CDR3 is TGTGCCAGCAGTTCCGCAGGGGTCAATGAGCAGTTCTTC.

This rearrangement joins TRBV7-2 to TRBJ1-2; 8 bases fit TRBD1. The V gene's germline CDR1 is SGHTA and CDR2 FQGNSA. V shed 3 bases, J shed 4 bases, and the junction held 10 bases outside the gene matches. This CDR3 spans 16 amino acids. The CDR3 sequence is CASSFGGQGFSYGYTF. In DNA, the CDR3 is TGTGCCAGCAGCTTTGGTGGACAGGGCTTTTCCTATGGCTACACCTTC.

This clonotype was observed many times. CDR3 DNA sequence: TGTGCCATCAGTGAGTCGACGGGGCTCAATTCACCCCTCCACTTT. It is translated as CAISESTGLNSPLHF. This sequence joins TRBV10-3 and TRBJ1-6; TRBD1 might be the D (5 bases). In germline, CDR1 is ENHRY, CDR2 SYGVKD. The CDR3 has 15 residues. The ends were cut back, 0 bases at V and 7 bases at J, with 10 bases in the middle.

The chain employs TRBV3-1 and TRBJ1-2; D gene uncertain. The CDR3 totals 12 residues. V lost 0 bases, J lost 5 bases, and 4 bases lay in between. Per the germline V gene, CDR1 is LGHDT and CDR2 is YNNKEL (reference sequence). The CDR3 DNA follows: TGTGCCAGCAGCCAAGAAGGTTATGGCTACACCTTC. Its protein is CASSQEGYGYTF.

This chain connects TRBV7-2 to TRBJ2-2; possible D gene TRBD2, 6 bases. Between the trimmed V and J ends, which lost 4 bases and 1 base, there was a span of 10 bases. In germline, CDR1 is SGHTA, CDR2 FQGNSA. The CDR3 is 15 amino acids. The CDR3 reads CASSYNGGNTGELFF. CDR3 in DNA: TGTGCCAGCAGCTACAACGGGGGGAACACCGGGGAGCTGTTTTTT.

This clonotype was recorded at least ten times. This rearrangement joins TRBV29-1 to TRBJ2-5; D is perhaps TRBD1 (6 bases). The length of the CDR3 is 13 residues. CDR1 is SQVTM and CDR2 is ANQGSEA in the germline V gene. Between the trimmed V and J ends, which lost 6 bases and 5 bases, there was a span of 16 bases. The CDR3 region is CSVTGTVGETQYF. CDR3 nucleotides: TGCAGCGTAACAGGGACCGTCGGGGAGACCCAGTACTTC.

This clonotype was observed at least ten times. This sequence joins TRBV7-2 and TRBJ2-7; D is perhaps TRBD2 (5 bases). CDR1 and CDR2 (germline): SGHTA, FQGNSA. Deletions cut 5 bases from V and 10 bases from J, with 15 bases between. The CDR3 runs to 12 residues. The CDR3 sequence is CASSPGGRIQYF. The CDR3 nucleotides read TGTGCCAGCAGCCCCGGAGGAAGGATACAGTACTTC.

The rearrangement joins TRBV5-4 to TRBJ2-3; a weak D match, TRBD1 (5 bases). V gave up 4 bases and J gave up 1 base, with 16 bases separating them. The CDR3 runs 16 residues. Germline V gene sequence: CDR1 SGHNT, CDR2 YYREEE (reference sequence). The CDR3 spells CASSLPQGTGTDTQYF. CDR3 nucleotide sequence: TGTGCCAGCAGCCTCCCCCAGGGAACAGGCACAGATACGCAGTATTTT.

V is TRBV20-1 and J is TRBJ2-7, with TRBD2 identical over 8 bases. This CDR3 region has 13 residues. Germline assignment: CDR1 DFQATT and CDR2 SNEGSKA (reference sequence). V lost 6 bases to trimming and J lost 7 bases; unmatched junction nucleotides: 11. The chain's CDR3 is CSARQRETGEQYF. DNA of the CDR3: TGCAGTGCGAGGCAGCGGGAGACGGGGGAGCAGTACTTC.

This clonotype was seen more than once but under ten times. The chain recombines TRBV7-2 with TRBJ2-7; weak D call: TRBD2 (6 bases). V was pared by 6 bases and J by 3 bases, with 21 bases between. Germline values: CDR1 SGHTA, CDR2 FQGNSA. This CDR3 comprises 16 residues. The CDR3, as DNA: TGTGCCAGCAGTTTTAGCCGGGGAGGCTGGGTCTACGAGCAGTACTTC. This encodes CASSFSRGGWVYEQYF. Full variable domain (remainder filled in from reference TRBV7-2 and TRBJ2-7): GAGVSQSPSNKVTEKGKDVELRCDPISGHTALYWYRQSLGQGLEFLIYFQGNSAPDKSGLPSDRFSAERTGGSVSTLTIQRTQQEDSAVYLCASSFSRGGWVYEQYFGPGTRLTVT.

This clonotype was recorded a few times. The chain recombines TRBV20-1 with TRBJ1-2; D may be TRBD1 (5 bases). Trimming stripped 5 bases from V and 0 bases from J, with 16 bases between. Germline values: CDR1 DFQATT, CDR2 SNEGSKA (reference sequence). There are 15 residues in the CDR3. The CDR3 region is CSAARGTTANYGYTF. The CDR3 DNA follows: TGCAGTGCTGCGAGAGGGACCACCGCTAACTATGGCTACACCTTC.

This rearrangement joins TRBV5-1 to TRBJ2-3, with D possibly matching TRBD1 (5 bases). The CDR3 consists of 15 residues. Germline CDR1 reads SGHRS; CDR2 reads YFSETQ. V was clipped by 0 bases and J by 5 bases, with 13 bases between them. The CDR3 bases are TGCGCCAGCAGCTTGGGCTTTAGGGGATTAGATACGCAGTATTTT. This sequence encodes CASSLGFRGLDTQYF.

The rearrangement links TRBV15 to TRBJ2-3; D may match TRBD1 or TRBD2 (5 bases each). This CDR3 has 14 residues. The ends were cut back, 5 bases at V and 8 bases at J, with 17 bases in the middle. Looked up from germline, CDR1 is LNHNV and CDR2 is YYDKDF (reference sequence). CDR3 sequence reads: CATSASGGDGTQYF. The CDR3 nucleotides are TGTGCCACCAGCGCCTCAGGTGGGGACGGTACGCAGTATTTT.

The chain has TRBV12-3 or TRBV12-4 and TRBJ1-5; the match to TRBD1 covers 8 bases. Losses at the gene ends were 1 base for V and 3 bases for J; bases not matched to a gene: 2. The CDR3 extends over 15 amino acids. The CDR3 DNA sequence: TGTGCCAGCAGTTTAGTGGACAGGGACAATCAGCCCCAGCATTTT. Protein product: CASSLVDRDNQPQHF.

This clonotype has ten or more counts. This rearrangement joins TRBV3-1 to TRBJ2-7; unclear D gene. CDR1 and CDR2 from the germline V gene are LGHDT and YNNKEL (reference sequence). The CDR3 extends over 13 amino acids. Between the trimmed V and J ends, which lost 0 bases and 6 bases, there was a span of 9 bases. CDR3 in amino acids: CASSQDPPPEQYF. DNA for the CDR3: TGTGCCAGCAGCCAAGATCCCCCTCCCGAGCAGTACTTC.